What follows describes a single TCR beta chain. Original methodology: Counts of nucleated cells, estimated from reference gene primer amplification, were obtained. The repertoire was sequenced with immunoSEQ multiplex PCR; TCRdb's copy has only in-frame clones and lacks some. That table supplies the V and J calls and clone size; D and trimming were determined from the DNA. The data hold around 250,000 clones, with under 95% observed a single time. Exposed study participants had met a COVID-19 case within 2 weeks before entry. This CDR3 has 17 residues. The junction had 9 bases not matched to a gene; V was cut back by 3 bases and J by 5 bases. Germline CDR1 MNHEY, CDR2 SMNVEV (reference sequence). This sample was included in a study of blood T cell repertoires in COVID-19. The overall study: Sites across the United States, Italy and Spain contributed samples from acute and convalescent COVID-19. T cells, B-cell-depleted T cells, or PBMCs provided the cDNA or gDNA that served as material.

The source of this sequence is a man aged 40-49 years who had been exposed to COVID-19. V is TRBV27 and J is TRBJ2-3, with 12 bases that match TRBD2. The sample was PBMCs or T cells enriched from blood (not recorded which). CDR3 sequence reads: CASSFLTSGRKEDTQYF. Here the CDR3 DNA reads TGTGCCAGCAGTTTCCTAACTAGCGGGAGGAAGGAAGATACGCAGTATTTT.